The 5 T cell receptor beta chains presented below share a single source sample, sequenced in a study of blood T cells in healthy people across ages. Alongside a J-beta primer mix, a sample-barcoded 5' primer served in a second PCR lasting about 6 to 11 cycles. TCRdb independently ran MiXCR on the 5' RACE reads; one entry per CDR3 protein. The sample shows 1.5 million to 1.8 million distinct CDR3 sequences, approximately 43% of them seen only once. Material: blood. The receptor source for this set is a woman aged 18-35 years in good health.

At least ten counts were recorded for this clonotype. This sequence joins TRBV3-1 and TRBJ1-2; perhaps TRBD1 as D (5 bases). Trimming pared 1 base from V and 2 bases from J, leaving 8 bases between. Germline CDR1 is LGHDT and CDR2 is YNNKEL (reference sequence). The CDR3 is 14 residues long. As DNA, the CDR3 is TGTGCCAGCAGCCAAGTATCAGGGAACTATGGCTACACCTTC. Residues: CASSQVSGNYGYTF.

This clonotype has only a few counts. V and J are TRBV18 and TRBJ2-5; TRBD2 aligns across 9 bases. The J call may not be correct, given that the DNA end is closer to TRBJ2-7. The CDR3 consists of 16 residues. Germline V lookup: CDR1 KGHSH, CDR2 LQKENI. The CDR3 region is CASSPLAGDLSYEQYF. The CDR3 DNA follows: TGTGCCAGCTCACCACTAGCGGGAGATCTTTCCTACGAGCAGTACTTC.

This clonotype was recorded a few times. The V and J genes are TRBV20-1 and TRBJ2-7; possible D gene TRBD1, 5 bases. Germline values: CDR1 DFQATT, CDR2 SNEGSKA (reference sequence). The CDR3 covers 14 residues. V was clipped by 1 base and J by 0 bases, with 10 bases between them. In DNA form, the CDR3 reads TGCAGTGCTAGAGCGTGGGGCAGCTCCTACGAGCAGTACTTC. Residues: CSARAWGSSYEQYF.

The chain couples TRBV20-1 to TRBJ2-5; 8 bases agree with TRBD2. Near its end, the DNA agrees better with TRBJ2-7, so the J call may be wrong. Germline CDR1 and CDR2: DFQATT and SNEGSKA (reference sequence). This CDR3 contains 12 residues. This CDR3 is CSALGLADEQYF. Here the CDR3 DNA reads TGCAGTGCACTCGGACTAGCTGACGAGCAGTACTTC.

The chain employs TRBV27 and TRBJ1-2, with 10 bases matching TRBD1. The trim removed 5 bases at V and 3 bases at J, leaving 15 bases unmatched. The CDR3 loop spans 18 amino acids. Germline CDR1 reads MNHEY; CDR2 reads SMNVEV (reference sequence). The CDR3 bases are TGTGCCAGCAGTGGTAACACCGGGACAGGGGCTTCTCACTATGGCTACACCTTC. Translation gives CASSGNTGTGASHYGYTF.